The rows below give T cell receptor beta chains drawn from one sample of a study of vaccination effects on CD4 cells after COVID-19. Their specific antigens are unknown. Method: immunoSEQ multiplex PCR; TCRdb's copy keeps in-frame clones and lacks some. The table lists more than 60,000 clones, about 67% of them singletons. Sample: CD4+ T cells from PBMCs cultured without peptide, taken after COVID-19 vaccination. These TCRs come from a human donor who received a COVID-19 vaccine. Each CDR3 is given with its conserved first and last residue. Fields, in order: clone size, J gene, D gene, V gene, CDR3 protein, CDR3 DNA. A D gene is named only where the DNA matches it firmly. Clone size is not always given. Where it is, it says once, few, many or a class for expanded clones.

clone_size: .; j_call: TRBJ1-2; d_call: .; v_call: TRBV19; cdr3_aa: CASRRDVVGVGYTF; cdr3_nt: TGTGCCAGTAGGAGGGACGTGGTAGGCGTAGGCTACACCTTC
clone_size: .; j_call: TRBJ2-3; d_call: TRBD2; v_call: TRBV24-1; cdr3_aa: CATSDPAGSHADTQYF; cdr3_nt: TGTGCCACCAGTGACCCAGCGGGGAGTCATGCAGATACGCAGTATTTT
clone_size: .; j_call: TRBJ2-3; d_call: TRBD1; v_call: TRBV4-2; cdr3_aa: CASSPTGQGGTERDTQYF; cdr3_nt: TGTGCCAGCAGCCCAACCGGACAGGGAGGAACGGAACGCGATACGCAGTATTTT
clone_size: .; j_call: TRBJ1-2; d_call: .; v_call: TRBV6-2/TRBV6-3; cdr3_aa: CASSYDRNYGYTF; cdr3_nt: TGTGCCAGCAGTTACGACAGGAACTATGGCTACACCTTC
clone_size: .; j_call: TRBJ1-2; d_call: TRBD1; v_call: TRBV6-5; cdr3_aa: CASSAGQGYGYTF; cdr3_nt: TGTGCCAGCAGCGCGGGACAGGGCTATGGCTACACCTTC
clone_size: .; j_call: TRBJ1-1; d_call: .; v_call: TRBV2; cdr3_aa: CASSDSGGSGTEAFF; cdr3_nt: TGTGCCAGCAGTGACTCGGGGGGCTCGGGCACTGAAGCTTTCTTT
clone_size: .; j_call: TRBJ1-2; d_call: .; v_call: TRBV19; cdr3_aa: CASSVSAAIYGYTF; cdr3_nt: TGTGCCAGTAGTGTCTCGGCAGCCATCTATGGCTACACCTTC
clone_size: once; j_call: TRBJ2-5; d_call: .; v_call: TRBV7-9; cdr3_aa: CASTQKASQETQYF; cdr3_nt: TGTGCCAGCACCCAGAAGGCTAGTCAAGAGACCCAGTACTTC
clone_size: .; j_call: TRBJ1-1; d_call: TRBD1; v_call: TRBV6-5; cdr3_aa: CASLYRGGLYTEAFF; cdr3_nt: TGTGCCAGCCTTTACAGGGGGGGATTGTACACTGAAGCTTTCTTT
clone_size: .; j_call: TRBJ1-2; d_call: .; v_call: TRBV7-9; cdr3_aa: CASTPDRGHYGYTF; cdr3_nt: TGTGCCAGCACCCCGGATCGGGGCCACTATGGCTACACCTTC
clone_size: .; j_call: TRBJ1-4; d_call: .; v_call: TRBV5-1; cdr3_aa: CASSPGLTGEKLFF; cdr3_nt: TGCGCCAGCAGTCCGGGCCTCACGGGTGAAAAACTGTTTTTT
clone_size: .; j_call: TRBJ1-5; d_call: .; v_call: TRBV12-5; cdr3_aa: CASGFSFQPQHF; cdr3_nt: TGTGCTAGTGGTTTTAGTTTTCAGCCCCAGCATTTT
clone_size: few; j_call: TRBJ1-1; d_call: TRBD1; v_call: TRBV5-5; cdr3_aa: CASSSRGDSYTEAFF; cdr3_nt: TGTGCCAGCAGCTCCCGGGGGGACAGCTACACTGAAGCTTTCTTT